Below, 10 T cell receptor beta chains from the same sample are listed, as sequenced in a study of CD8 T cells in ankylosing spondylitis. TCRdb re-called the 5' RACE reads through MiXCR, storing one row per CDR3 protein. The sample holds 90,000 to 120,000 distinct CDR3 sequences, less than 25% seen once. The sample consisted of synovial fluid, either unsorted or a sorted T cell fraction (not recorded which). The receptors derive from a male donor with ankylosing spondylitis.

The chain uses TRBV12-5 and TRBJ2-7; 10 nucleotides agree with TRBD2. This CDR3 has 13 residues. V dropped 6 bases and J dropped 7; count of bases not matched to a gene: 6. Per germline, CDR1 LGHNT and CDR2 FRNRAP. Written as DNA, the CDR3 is TGTGCTAGTGGCCTAGCGGGAGCACGAGAGCAGTACGTC. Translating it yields CASGLAGAREQYV.

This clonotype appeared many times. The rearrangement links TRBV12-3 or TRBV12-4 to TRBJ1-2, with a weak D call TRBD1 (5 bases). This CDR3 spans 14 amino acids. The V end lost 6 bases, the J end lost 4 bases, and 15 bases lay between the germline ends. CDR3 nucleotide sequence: TGTGCCAGCAGCCCTAGCTTAGACAGCTATGGCTACACCTTC. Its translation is CASSPSLDSYGYTF.

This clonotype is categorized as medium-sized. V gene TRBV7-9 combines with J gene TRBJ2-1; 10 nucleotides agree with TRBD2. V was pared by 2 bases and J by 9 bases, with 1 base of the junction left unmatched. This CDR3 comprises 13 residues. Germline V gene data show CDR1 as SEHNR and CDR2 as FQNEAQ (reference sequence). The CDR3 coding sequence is TGTGCCAGCAGCTTAAGCGGGAGGGGTGAGCAGTTCTTC. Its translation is CASSLSGRGEQFF.

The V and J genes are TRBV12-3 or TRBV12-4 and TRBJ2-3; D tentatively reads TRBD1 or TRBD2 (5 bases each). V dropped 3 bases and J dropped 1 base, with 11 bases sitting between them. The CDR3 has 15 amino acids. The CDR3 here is CASSFYVGGTDTQYF. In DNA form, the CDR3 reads TGTGCCAGCAGTTTCTATGTGGGGGGCACAGATACGCAGTATTTT.

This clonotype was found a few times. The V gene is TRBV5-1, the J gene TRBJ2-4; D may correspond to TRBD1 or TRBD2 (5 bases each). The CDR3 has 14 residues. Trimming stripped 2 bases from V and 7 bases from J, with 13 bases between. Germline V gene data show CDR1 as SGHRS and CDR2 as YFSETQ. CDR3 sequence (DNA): TGCGCCAGCAGCTTCGGGGCCCCGGGGAACATTCAGTACTTC. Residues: CASSFGAPGNIQYF.

CDR3 sequence (DNA): TGTGCCAGCAGCCCAGAGGATAGCTCCGTTGGAAGTAATGAGCAGTTCTTC. Its translation: CASSPEDSSVGSNEQFF. The V gene is TRBV4-2, the J gene TRBJ2-1; D remains ambiguous. Germline CDR1 reads LGHNA; CDR2 reads YNFKEQ. The CDR3 is 17 residues long. Between the trimmed V and J ends, which lost 4 bases and 7 bases, there was a span of 23 bases.

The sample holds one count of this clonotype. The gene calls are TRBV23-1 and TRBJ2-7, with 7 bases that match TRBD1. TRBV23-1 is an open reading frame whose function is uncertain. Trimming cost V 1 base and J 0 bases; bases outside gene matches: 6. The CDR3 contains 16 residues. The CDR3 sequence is CASSQFRTGLSYEQYV. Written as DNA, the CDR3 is TGCGCCAGCAGTCAATTCAGGACAGGCCTCTCCTACGAGCAGTACGTC.

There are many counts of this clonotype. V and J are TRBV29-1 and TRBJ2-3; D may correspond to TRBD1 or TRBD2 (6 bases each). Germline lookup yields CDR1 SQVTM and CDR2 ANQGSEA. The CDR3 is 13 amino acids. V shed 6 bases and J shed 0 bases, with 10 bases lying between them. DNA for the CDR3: TGCAGCGTAGGGGGGAGTAGCACAGATACGCAGTATTTT. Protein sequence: CSVGGSSTDTQYF.

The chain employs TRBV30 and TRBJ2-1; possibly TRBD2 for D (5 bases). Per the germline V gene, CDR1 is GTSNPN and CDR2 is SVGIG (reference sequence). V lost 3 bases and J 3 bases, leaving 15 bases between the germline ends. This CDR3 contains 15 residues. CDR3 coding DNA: TGTGCCTGGAGAGCCCGGGATAGCGTCTACAATGAGCAGTTCTTC. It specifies CAWRARDSVYNEQFF.

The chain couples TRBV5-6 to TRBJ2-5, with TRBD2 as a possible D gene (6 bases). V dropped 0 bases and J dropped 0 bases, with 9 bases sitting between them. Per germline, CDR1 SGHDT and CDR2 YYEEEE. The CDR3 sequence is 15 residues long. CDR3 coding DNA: TGTGCCAGCAGCTTGGATAGCGGAAACCAAGAGACCCAGTACTTC. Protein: CASSLDSGNQETQYF.